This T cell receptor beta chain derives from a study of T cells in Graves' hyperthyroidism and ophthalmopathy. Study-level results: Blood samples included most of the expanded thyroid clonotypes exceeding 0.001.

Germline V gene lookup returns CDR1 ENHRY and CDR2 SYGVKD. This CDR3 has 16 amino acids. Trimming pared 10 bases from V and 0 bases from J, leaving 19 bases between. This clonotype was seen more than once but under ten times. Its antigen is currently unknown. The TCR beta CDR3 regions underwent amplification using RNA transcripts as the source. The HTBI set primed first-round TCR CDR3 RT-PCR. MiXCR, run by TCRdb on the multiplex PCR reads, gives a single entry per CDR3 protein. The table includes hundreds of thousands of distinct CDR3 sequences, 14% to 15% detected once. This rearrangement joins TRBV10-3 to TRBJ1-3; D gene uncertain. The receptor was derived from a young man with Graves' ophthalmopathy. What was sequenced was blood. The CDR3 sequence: CATINLAAASGNTIYF. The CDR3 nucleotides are TGTGCCACCATAAACCTGGCTGCCGCCTCTGGAAACACCATATATTTT.